This record looks at one TCR beta chain sequence and its context. This entry is derived from a study of CD8 T cells in Susac syndrome. The overall study: Sequenced Susac syndrome patients included five or six with clinically active disease and 8 or 9 in remission.

An input of roughly 0.5 to 1 ug of RNA was subjected to reverse transcription using random hexamers. MiXCR was run by TCRdb on the immunoSEQ multiplex PCR reads, yielding one entry per CDR3 protein. The data show some 190,000 distinct CDR3 sequences, around 93% seen once. The CDR3 loop spans 17 amino acids. Trimming removed 0 bases from V and 4 bases from J; junction bases left unmatched: 10. The germline V gene encodes CDR1 LNHDA and CDR2 SQIVND (reference sequence). The TCR comes from a human donor with Susac syndrome. The chain employs TRBV19 and TRBJ2-7; the match to TRBD1 covers 9 bases. Sequenced input: CD4+ T cells from PBMCs. The chain's CDR3 is CASSIDLGTGNSYEQYF. The DNA for the CDR3 is TGTGCCAGTAGTATAGACCTCGGGACAGGGAACTCATACGAGCAGTACTTC. Looking up the rest from reference TRBV19 and TRBJ2-7 gives the full variable domain: DGGITQSPKYLFRKEGQNVTLSCEQNLNHDAMYWYRQDPGQGLRLIYYSQIVNDFQKGDIAEGYSVSREKKESFPLTVTSAQKNPTAFYLCASSIDLGTGNSYEQYFGPGTRLTVT.